This T cell receptor (beta chain) was sequenced in a study of T cells after yellow fever vaccination. General study points: Reappearance after the booster was seen for most primary-vaccination clones, at 95% to 98% CD4 and 85% to 90% CD8. The study found a weaker secondary response that peaked faster, day 5 versus 15.

A remark on this clonotype: The antigen remains unidentified.

The CDR3 is 14 amino acids. Per the germline V gene, CDR1 is DFQATT and CDR2 is SNEGSKA (reference sequence). The trim removed 5 bases at V and 6 bases at J, leaving 13 bases unmatched. Each CDR3 protein gets one entry after TCRdb re-called the 5' RACE reads with MiXCR. Of some 390,000 distinct CDR3 sequences listed, around 6.4% were seen once; the top ten hold about 15%. J is TRBJ2-7 and V is TRBV20-1, with 7 bases identical to TRBD1. This receptor was identified in a man aged 25-45 years who received the YFV17D yellow fever vaccine. The source material was PBMCs, sampled 5 days after the yellow fever booster vaccination. CDR3 nucleotides: TGCAGTGCTGCGACCGGGACAGTATATCTCGAGCAGTACTTC. This gives the protein CSAATGTVYLEQYF.